These 28 T cell receptor beta chains share one sample of origin, sequenced in a study of identical twins' blood T cells. TCRdb processed the 5' RACE reads anew with MiXCR; each CDR3 protein has one entry. The data hold 350,000 to 450,000 distinct CDR3 sequences, with roughly 30% observed a single time. The sample was PBMCs. These receptors were taken from a woman aged 18 to 49 in good health.

This clonotype was detected only a few times. The chain carries TRBV6-5 and TRBJ1-3; TRBD1 agrees at 9 bases. Germline V CDR1 and CDR2: MNHEY, SVGAGI. V shed 2 bases and J 1 base; nucleotides not matched to a gene: 6. The CDR3 totals 17 residues. CDR3 coding DNA: TGTGCCAGCAGTTACGGGACAGGGACTGGTTCTGGAAACACCATATATTTT. Amino acid sequence: CASSYGTGTGSGNTIYF.

This clonotype was seen repeatedly, ten times or more. The CDR3 protein is CASSAFPGQVNTGELFF. The CDR3 region has the DNA TGTGCCAGCAGTGCGTTTCCGGGACAGGTGAACACCGGGGAGCTGTTTTTT. The chain employs TRBV6-4 and TRBJ2-2, with TRBD1 matching 8 bases. Germline-derived CDR1 and CDR2 are MRHNA and SNTAGT. The length of the CDR3 is 17 residues. J lost 1 base, V lost 4 bases, and 8 bases had no gene match.

This sequence joins TRBV4-1 and TRBJ1-1; 8 nucleotides match TRBD1. CDR3 length: 13 amino acids. V was clipped by 2 bases and J by 7 bases; unmatched bases: 3. Germline V CDR1 and CDR2: MGHRA, YSYEKL. The CDR3 protein is CASSQTQGVEAFF. CDR3 coding DNA: TGCGCCAGCAGCCAAACACAGGGGGTTGAAGCTTTCTTT.

The J gene is TRBJ1-4, the V gene TRBV5-1; tentative D call: TRBD1 (6 bases). The germline CDR1 and CDR2 sequences are SGHRS and YFSETQ. CDR3 size: 14 residues. V was trimmed by 2 bases and J by 7 bases, leaving 12 bases between them. The CDR3 reads CASSFGGLGEKLFF. The CDR3 DNA reads TGCGCCAGCAGCTTTGGGGGGCTTGGTGAAAAACTGTTTTTT.

The genes are TRBV29-1 and TRBJ1-6, with D uncertain. The CDR3 runs to 16 residues. Trimming pared 4 bases from V and 0 bases from J, leaving 13 bases between. The V gene's germline CDR1 is SQVTM and CDR2 ANQGSEA. CDR3 in DNA: TGCAGCGTTGTCGCTCCTCGTTCCTCCTATAATTCACCCCTCCACTTT. Protein: CSVVAPRSSYNSPLHF.

The genes are TRBV20-1 and TRBJ1-5, with 8 positions matching TRBD1. Germline lookup yields CDR1 DFQATT and CDR2 SNEGSKA (reference sequence). The CDR3 extends over 13 amino acids. Unmatched junction bases numbered 1, after V lost 0 bases and J lost 6 bases. CDR3 loop: CSARDDRGQPQHF. The CDR3 region has the DNA TGCAGTGCTAGAGATGACAGGGGTCAGCCCCAGCATTTT.

The rearrangement joins TRBV9 to TRBJ1-2, with 7 bases matching TRBD1. Trimming at V came to 0 bases and at J to 4 bases, leaving 6 bases not matched to a gene. The CDR3 covers 15 residues. The V gene's germline CDR1 is SGDLS and CDR2 YYNGEE. Written as DNA, the CDR3 is TGTGCCAGCAGCGTAGCTCTGGGACAGTGCTATGGCTACACCTTC. Its protein is CASSVALGQCYGYTF.

The gene calls are TRBV24-1 and TRBJ2-1; the match to TRBD2 covers 9 bases. This CDR3 is built from 17 residues. J was trimmed by 8 bases and V by 2 bases; bases with no gene match: 12. Germline V gene sequence: CDR1 KGHDR, CDR2 SFDVKD. CDR3: CATSDSGAGGLGHEQFF. The CDR3 region has the DNA TGTGCCACCAGTGATTCCGGAGCGGGGGGTTTGGGCCATGAGCAGTTCTTC.

There are many counts of this clonotype. The V gene is TRBV20-1, the J gene TRBJ1-5; D not certain. In germline, CDR1 is DFQATT, CDR2 SNEGSKA (reference sequence). The length of the CDR3 is 13 residues. V lost 7 bases and J lost 4, with 14 bases in between. For the CDR3, the DNA is TGCAGTGGGGCTGGGATGGGTAATCAGCCCCAGCATTTT. This gives the protein CSGAGMGNQPQHF.

The rearrangement links TRBV7-9 to TRBJ1-1; TRBD1 might be the D (6 bases). This CDR3 spans 18 amino acids. Trimming removed 0 bases from V and 4 bases from J, with 21 bases in between. Germline V gene data show CDR1 as SEHNR and CDR2 as FQNEAQ (reference sequence). CDR3 loop: CASSLAYGVQGGGTEAFF. The DNA of the CDR3 is TGTGCCAGCAGCTTAGCCTATGGGGTACAGGGTGGTGGCACTGAAGCTTTCTTT.

This clonotype was counted only a few times. The chain is built from TRBV29-1 and TRBJ2-5; 7 bases map to TRBD1. V was pared by 4 bases and J by 0 bases, with 2 bases of the junction left unmatched. The CDR3 contains 13 residues. The V gene's germline CDR1 is SQVTM and CDR2 ANQGSEA. CDR3 sequence (DNA): TGCAGCGTTGTCGGACAGGACCAAGAGACCCAGTACTTC. Protein: CSVVGQDQETQYF.

The table lists this clonotype with a few counts. The genes are TRBV29-1 and TRBJ2-1, with 8 bases that match TRBD2. Germline V lookup: CDR1 SQVTM, CDR2 ANQGSEA. The V and J ends lost 3 bases and 6 bases, in that order; junction bases with no gene match: 4. The CDR3 is 13 residues long. In nucleotides, the CDR3 is TGCAGCGTTGATAGGCTAGCGGGCAATGAGCAGTTCTTC. As protein: CSVDRLAGNEQFF.

The chain recombines TRBV6-4 with TRBJ2-3; a possible D gene is TRBD2 (5 bases). Per the germline V gene, CDR1 is MRHNA and CDR2 is SNTAGT. Trimming took 6 bases from V and 4 from J, leaving 14 bases between them. This CDR3 has 14 residues. The DNA of the CDR3 is TGTGCCAGCAGCCCCGGGGAGACTGCAGATACGCAGTATTTT. Translated, it gives CASSPGETADTQYF.

This clonotype was detected only a few times. V usage is TRBV4-1 and J usage is TRBJ1-1; tentative D call: TRBD1 (5 bases). V lost 3 bases and J 7 bases, leaving 9 bases between the germline ends. The CDR3 is 12 amino acids. Germline V gene sequence: CDR1 MGHRA, CDR2 YSYEKL. The CDR3 loop reads CASSQGPDEAFF. CDR3 DNA: TGCGCCAGCAGCCAGGGACCGGATGAAGCTTTCTTT.

V usage is TRBV29-1 and J usage is TRBJ2-7; D might be TRBD1 (6 bases). Germline loops: CDR1 SQVTM, CDR2 ANQGSEA. V was clipped by 6 bases and J by 2 bases, with 11 bases between them. The CDR3 consists of 12 residues. CDR3 DNA: TGCAGCGTCCGGGACACACCCTACGAGCAGTACTTC. Its translation: CSVRDTPYEQYF.

This clonotype was detected a few times. The chain combines TRBV19 with TRBJ1-3; D is uncertain. The germline V and J ends were trimmed by 3 bases and 0 bases, with 12 bases remaining between them. Per germline, CDR1 LNHDA and CDR2 SQIVND (reference sequence). CDR3 length: 16 amino acids. The CDR3 protein is CASSITAEASGNTIYF. The CDR3 DNA is TGTGCCAGTAGTATCACAGCGGAAGCCTCTGGAAACACCATATATTTT. Full variable domain (outside the CDR3, taken from reference TRBV19 and TRBJ1-3): DGGITQSPKYLFRKEGQNVTLSCEQNLNHDAMYWYRQDPGQGLRLIYYSQIVNDFQKGDIAEGYSVSREKKESFPLTVTSAQKNPTAFYLCASSITAEASGNTIYFGEGSWLTVV.

The chain recombines TRBV12-3 or TRBV12-4 with TRBJ1-4; no definite D call. Trimming cost V 5 bases and J 7 bases, with 14 bases left between them. CDR3 length: 14 residues. CDR3: CASSPTYWGEKLFF. The DNA of the CDR3 is TGTGCCAGCAGTCCGACATACTGGGGTGAAAAACTGTTTTTT.

This clonotype was picked up a small number of times. The chain links TRBV19 to TRBJ1-4, with unresolved D. The length of the CDR3 is 14 residues. Germline assignment: CDR1 LNHDA and CDR2 SQIVND (reference sequence). V was shortened by 5 bases and J by 5 bases, with 12 bases between the two germline ends. The CDR3 nucleotides read TGTGCCAGTAGTTTTCGCCGAGTAAATGAAAAACTGTTTTTT. Translating gives CASSFRRVNEKLFF.

The chain links TRBV7-8 to TRBJ2-1, with D possibly being TRBD1 (6 bases). Looked up from germline, CDR1 is SGHVS and CDR2 is FQNEAQ. Trimming took 5 bases from V and 9 from J, leaving 14 bases between them. The CDR3 extends over 13 amino acids. The CDR3 region is CASSDNREGEQFF. The CDR3 nucleotides read TGTGCCAGCAGCGACAACAGGGAAGGTGAGCAGTTCTTC. The entire variable domain, with the rest obtained from reference TRBV7-8 and TRBJ2-1, is as follows: GAGVSQSPRYKVAKRGQDVALRCDPISGHVSLFWYQQALGQGPEFLTYFQNEAQLDKSGLPSDRFFAERPEGSVSTLKIQRTQQEDSAVYLCASSDNREGEQFFGPGTRLTVL.

This clonotype was found once. This sequence joins TRBV7-9 and TRBJ1-6; maybe TRBD1 (5 bases). CDR3 length: 17 amino acids. The germline gives CDR1 SEHNR, CDR2 FQNEAQ (reference sequence). V was shortened by 3 bases and J by 9 bases, with 21 bases between the two germline ends. The CDR3 is CASSLGTSGDRSSPLHF. The CDR3 DNA reads TGTGCCAGCAGCTTGGGCACTTCGGGGGATAGGAGTTCACCCCTCCACTTT. Using reference TRBV7-9 and TRBJ1-6 for the parts outside the CDR3, the full variable domain is DTGVSQNPRHKITKRGQNVTFRCDPISEHNRLYWYRQTLGQGPEFLTYFQNEAQLEKSRLLSDRFSAERPKGSFSTLEIQRTEQGDSAMYLCASSLGTSGDRSSPLHFGNGTRLTVT.

There are a few counts of this clonotype. The chain couples TRBV6-6 to TRBJ2-3, with unresolved D. Trimming took 2 bases from V and 3 from J, leaving 9 bases between them. The CDR3 extends over 14 amino acids. CDR1 is MNHNY and CDR2 is SVGAGI in the germline V gene (reference sequence). In nucleotides, the CDR3 is TGTGCCAGCAGTTACGGGTCTAGGACAGATACGCAGTATTTT. Protein sequence: CASSYGSRTDTQYF.

The rearrangement joins TRBV4-3 to TRBJ1-1; 9 positions agree with TRBD1. CDR3 length equals 14 residues. The V segment lost 6 bases and the J segment 4 bases; nucleotides outside the gene matches: 6. Germline V gene sequence: CDR1 LGHNA, CDR2 YSLEER. CDR3 in amino acids: CASRTGGFATEAFF. CDR3 in DNA: TGCGCCAGCAGAACAGGGGGCTTCGCCACTGAAGCTTTCTTT.

The table lists this clonotype with a few counts. The chain is built from TRBV7-2 and TRBJ1-5; tentative D call: TRBD1 (5 bases). CDR1 and CDR2 from the germline V gene are SGHTA and FQGNSA. The CDR3 has 15 amino acids. V was clipped by 2 bases and J by 8 bases, with 16 bases between them. This CDR3 is CASSLNRGGREPQHF. The CDR3 region has the DNA TGTGCCAGCAGCTTAAACCGGGGGGGTCGAGAGCCCCAGCATTTT.

This clonotype was found a few times. The J gene is TRBJ1-1, the V gene TRBV2; D ambiguous. The V and J ends lost 3 bases and 10 bases respectively, with 15 bases between them. Germline CDR1 reads SNHLY; CDR2 reads FYNNEI. CDR3 length: 13 residues. CDR3: CASSELSTAAAFF. The DNA for the CDR3 is TGTGCCAGCAGTGAGCTATCGACGGCTGCAGCTTTCTTT.

The V gene is TRBV19, the J gene TRBJ1-1; 9 bases are a match to TRBD1. V shed 7 bases, J shed 0 bases, and the junction held 3 bases outside the gene matches. The CDR3 length is 14 residues. Germline CDR1 reads LNHDA; CDR2 reads SQIVND (reference sequence). CDR3 in amino acids: CASNRDRVNTEAFF. In DNA, the CDR3 is TGTGCCAGTAATCGGGACAGGGTGAACACTGAAGCTTTCTTT.

The chain links TRBV7-2 to TRBJ2-2; D unclear. The CDR3 covers 15 residues. V was cut by 4 bases and J by 5 bases, with 14 bases left in between. Per germline, CDR1 SGHTA and CDR2 FQGNSA. CDR3 DNA sequence: TGTGCCAGCAGCTACTCAGGCTTGGGGACCGGGGAGCTGTTTTTT. Translating it yields CASSYSGLGTGELFF.

This rearrangement joins TRBV6-2 or TRBV6-3 to TRBJ2-7; 7 bases are a match to TRBD2. This CDR3 has 15 amino acids. V shed 2 bases, J shed 2 bases, and the junction held 6 bases outside the gene matches. The germline V gene has CDR1 MNHEY and CDR2 SVGEGT. CDR3 sequence: CASSYVRGGPYEQYF. The CDR3 DNA follows: TGTGCCAGCAGTTACGTCCGCGGGGGACCCTACGAGCAGTACTTC.

This clonotype was seen only a few times. Mismatch with germline at one junction end may stem from a read error. The chain links TRBV7-9 to TRBJ1-1; tentative D call: TRBD1 (5 bases). This CDR3 is built from 14 residues. Germline V gives CDR1 SEHNR, CDR2 FQNEAQ (reference sequence). The CDR3 sequence: CANSLEGFATEAFF. For the CDR3, the DNA is TGTGCCAACAGCTTAGAGGGGTTTGCCACTGAAGCTTTCTTT.